These T cell receptor beta chains were read from a single sample in a study of lymphopenia after photon versus proton radiotherapy. TCRdb's copy holds only in-frame clones and misses some; the assay was immunoSEQ multiplex PCR. The sample lists about 7,500 clones, roughly nine tenths occurring once. The specimen was peripheral blood, collected from a patient treated with photon-based radiotherapy. The receptor set was obtained from a woman aged 70-85 years with pancreatic cancer. Both conserved end residues are part of each CDR3. D genes are given only for firm matches. Not all rows give a size; the values are once, few, many and, for expanded clones, a class.

>TRBJ1-5|-|-|TRBV6-6
CASSYSVRGAHQPQHF
TGTGCCAGCAGTTACTCAGTGAGGGGCGCTCATCAGCCCCAGCATTTT
>TRBJ2-1|-|-|TRBV7-2
CASSPAGNRENNEQFF
TGTGCCAGCAGTCCCGCGGGAAACAGGGAAAACAATGAGCAGTTCTTC
>TRBJ1-1|-|-|TRBV27
CASSLLVGNTEAFF
TGTGCCAGCAGTTTACTCGTGGGGAACACTGAAGCTTTCTTT
>TRBJ2-1|-|-|TRBV28
CASSLQENEQFF
TGTGCCAGCAGCCTACAGGAAAATGAGCAGTTCTTC
>TRBJ2-1|-|-|TRBV11-3
CASSARAGAYNEQFF
TGTGCCAGCAGTGCCCGTGCGGGGGCTTACAATGAGCAGTTCTTC
>TRBJ1-4|-|-|TRBV9
CASSPGQRGEKLFF
TGTGCCAGCAGCCCAGGACAGAGGGGCGAAAAACTGTTTTTT
>TRBJ1-1|-|-|TRBV28
CASSRTPRDIMNTEAFF
TGTGCCAGCAGTCGCACCCCCAGGGATATAATGAACACTGAAGCTTTCTTT
>TRBJ1-5|-|-|TRBV18
CASSNHTNSNQPQHF
TGTGCCAGCTCAAACCATACTAATAGCAATCAGCCCCAGCATTTT
>TRBJ1-5|-|-|TRBV4-2
CASSQDLTRVDQPQHF
TGTGCCAGCAGCCAAGATCTCACCAGGGTGGATCAGCCCCAGCATTTT
>TRBJ2-7|-|-|TRBV30
CAWSAPPHRVWF
TGTGCCTGGAGTGCCCCCCCGCACCGAGTATGGTTC
>TRBJ2-3|TRBD1|-|TRBV18
CASSPGVGTGSYDTQYF
TGTGCCAGCTCACCAGGAGTCGGGACAGGGTCGTATGATACGCAGTATTTT
>TRBJ2-3|-|-|TRBV19
CASRRAGSTDTQYF
TGTGCCAGTAGAAGGGCGGGGAGCACAGATACGCAGTATTTT
>TRBJ2-2|TRBD1|-|TRBV6-1
CASTTGGGTGELFF
TGTGCCAGCACTACAGGGGGCGGTACCGGGGAGCTGTTTTTT
>TRBJ1-5|TRBD1|-|TRBV11-2
CASSSGTGFDQPQHF
TGTGCCAGCAGCTCCGGGACAGGGTTCGATCAGCCCCAGCATTTT
>TRBJ2-3|-|-|TRBV19
CASSITGFLGTDTQYF
TGTGCCAGTAGCATCACAGGTTTCTTGGGCACAGATACGCAGTATTTT
>TRBJ2-5|TRBD2|-|TRBV2
CASTAQLLGGTSGKRGKETQYF
TGTGCCAGTACCGCCCAGCTGCTGGGGGGGACTAGCGGGAAACGGGGAAAAGAGACCCAGTACTTC
>TRBJ2-7|-|-|TRBV15
CATSRDNSYEQYF
TGTGCCACCAGCAGAGATAACAGTTACGAGCAGTACTTC
>TRBJ1-1|-|-|TRBV4-2
CASSQTGSGTEAFF
TGTGCCAGCAGCCAAACAGGGAGTGGTACTGAAGCTTTCTTT
>TRBJ2-5|-|-|TRBV27
CASSKNQGGGETQYF
TGTGCCAGCAGCAAAAACCAGGGGGGAGGCGAGACCCAGTACTTC
>TRBJ2-1|-|-|TRBV7-3
CASSPRLSNEQFF
TGTGCCAGCAGCCCAAGACTATCCAATGAGCAGTTCTTC
>TRBJ1-2|-|few|TRBV27
CASSLSVGEPVGYTF
TGTGCCAGCAGTTTATCGGTCGGGGAGCCGGTCGGCTACACCTTC
>TRBJ2-1|TRBD2|-|TRBV11-1
CASSLQTSGREQFF
TGTGCCAGCAGCCTTCAGACTAGCGGGAGAGAGCAGTTCTTC
>TRBJ2-1|-|-|TRBV15
CATSRDIGRNNEQFF
TGTGCCACCAGCAGAGATATTGGCAGAAACAATGAGCAGTTCTTC
>TRBJ2-5|TRBD1|-|TRBV6-5
CASRPSGQVQETQYF
TGTGCCAGCAGACCCTCTGGACAGGTCCAAGAGACCCAGTACTTC
>TRBJ1-1|-|-|TRBV30
CAWSVMGFAEAFF
TGTGCCTGGAGTGTAATGGGATTCGCTGAAGCTTTCTTT
>TRBJ1-2|TRBD1|-|TRBV4-1
CASSQLRTGGNYGYTF
TGCGCCAGCAGCCAACTACGGACAGGGGGGAACTATGGCTACACCTTC
>TRBJ2-7|-|-|TRBV9
CASSVAGFSGYEQYF
TGTGCCAGCAGCGTAGCGGGATTCTCAGGCTACGAGCAGTACTTC
>TRBJ1-5|-|-|TRBV28
CASKGQYNQPQHF
TGTGCCAGCAAGGGCCAATACAATCAGCCCCAGCATTTT
>TRBJ2-3|-|-|TRBV7-2
CASSLRTPLLSTDTQYF
TGTGCCAGCAGCTTGAGGACCCCGCTCCTTAGCACAGATACGCAGTATTTT
>TRBJ2-3|-|-|TRBV11-3
CASSLGGVGDTQYF
TGTGCCAGCAGCTTAGGCGGGGTAGGGGATACGCAGTATTTT
>TRBJ2-7|TRBD1|-|TRBV29-1
CSVEDEGARIEQYF
TGCAGCGTTGAAGACGAGGGGGCGCGAATCGAGCAGTACTTC
>TRBJ1-1|-|-|TRBV5-1
CASSGDSLGEAFF
TGCGCCAGCAGCGGAGACAGTTTGGGTGAAGCTTTCTTT
>TRBJ2-6|TRBD1|once|TRBV5-1
CASSAPLGQVSSGANVLTF
TGCGCCAGCAGCGCACCCCTGGGACAGGTGTCCTCTGGGGCCAACGTCCTGACTTTC
>TRBJ1-2|TRBD1|-|TRBV5-6
CASSYTGATYGYTF
TGTGCCAGCAGCTATACAGGGGCGACCTATGGCTACACCTTC
>TRBJ2-1|-|-|TRBV7-9
CASSSGLPGYNEQFF
TGTGCCAGCAGCTCGGGACTGCCGGGCTACAATGAGCAGTTCTTC
>TRBJ1-4|-|once|TRBV2
CASSAGGRNEKLFF
TGTGCCAGCAGTGCGGGAGGGAGGAATGAAAAACTGTTTTTT
>TRBJ2-2|TRBD2|-|TRBV19
CASSMVTSGRPLNTGELFF
TGTGCCAGTAGTATGGTTACTAGCGGGAGACCCTTAAACACCGGGGAGCTGTTTTTT
>TRBJ1-5|-|-|TRBV7-2
CASSSDSNQPQHF
TGTGCCAGCAGCTCCGACAGCAATCAGCCCCAGCATTTT
>TRBJ2-7|-|-|TRBV15
CATSTLKGYEQYF
TGTGCCACCAGCACTTTAAAGGGCTACGAGCAGTACTTC
>TRBJ2-4|TRBD1|-|TRBV5-8
CASSSYRGGPDIQYF
TGTGCCAGCAGCTCCTACAGGGGTGGTCCGGACATTCAGTACTTC
>TRBJ2-4|-|-|TRBV29-1
CSVLDKNIQYF
TGCAGCGTTTTGGACAAAAACATTCAGTACTTC
>TRBJ2-6|-|-|TRBV28
CASSGSSLTQSRANVLTF
TGTGCCAGCAGTGGGTCTAGCTTGACACAAAGTCGGGCCAACGTCCTGACTTTC
>TRBJ1-2|TRBD1|-|TRBV28
CASRDREVRAF
TGTGCCAGCAGGGACAGGGAAGTCCGGGCCTTC
>TRBJ2-7|TRBD1|-|TRBV29-1
CSVWTGPYEQYF
TGCAGCGTGTGGACAGGACCCTACGAGCAGTACTTC
>TRBJ2-3|TRBD2|-|TRBV7-9
CASSLGSGPTDTQYF
TGTGCCAGCAGCTTGGGTAGCGGGCCCACCGATACGCAGTATTTT
>TRBJ2-1|-|-|TRBV21-1
CASSKDGGICNEQFF
TGTGCCAGCAGCAAAGACGGGGGTATCTGCAATGAGCAGTTCTTC